This T cell receptor (beta chain) was sequenced during a study of T cells after yellow fever vaccination. For the study at large: Fractions with few cells were prepared using SMART-Seq v4 Ultra Low Input.

Study results and limitations: Booster sampling recovered most clones from primary vaccination (approximately 97% CD4, approximately 90% CD8).

As TCR cDNA was made by 5'RACE template switching, a universal primer site and UMIs were added. Using its own MiXCR run on the 5' RACE reads, TCRdb lists one record per CDR3 protein. The table has 200,000 to 300,000 distinct CDR3 sequences, over 10% seen once. With regard to this clonotype: Its matching antigen is unknown.

The V gene lost 2 bases and the J gene lost 2 bases, with 7 bases spanning the gap. This CDR3 has 13 amino acids. Per the germline V gene, CDR1 is LGHDT and CDR2 is YNNKEL (reference sequence). The rearrangement links TRBV3-1 to TRBJ2-7; tentative D call: TRBD1 (5 bases). The sequencing used CD4+ T cells sorted from PBMCs, collected 45 days after the yellow fever booster vaccination. The TCR sequence derives from a young man who received the YFV17D yellow fever vaccine. The CDR3 sequence is CASSQRGTYEQYF. CDR3 DNA sequence: TGTGCCAGCAGCCAAAGGGGTACCTACGAGCAGTACTTC.